Shown below are 11 T cell receptor beta chains from a single sample sequenced in a study of blood T cell repertoires in COVID-19. The repertoire was sequenced with immunoSEQ multiplex PCR; TCRdb's copy has only in-frame clones and lacks some. The sample holds about 59,000 clones; around 73% are singletons and the top ten take around 13%. Sequences were obtained from peripheral blood. Every receptor here comes from a man aged 80 or over with acute or convalescent COVID-19.

The table lists this clone with a few counts. The chain couples TRBV14 to TRBJ2-3; no definite D call. Germline V lookup: CDR1 SGHDN, CDR2 FVKESK. CDR3 size: 15 residues. The germline V and J ends were trimmed by 3 bases and 3 bases, with 13 bases remaining between them. The DNA of the CDR3 is TGTGCCAGCAGCCACCACGGAGAGGTAACAGATACGCAGTATTTT. Protein: CASSHHGEVTDTQYF.

This clone was detected only a few times. This sequence joins TRBV15 and TRBJ1-6; TRBD1 might be the D (5 bases). Per the germline V gene, CDR1 is LNHNV and CDR2 is YYDKDF (reference sequence). V lost 1 base to trimming and J lost 4 bases, with 11 bases between them. The CDR3 has 16 amino acids. Here the CDR3 reads CATSRGPGIYNSPLHF. As DNA, the CDR3 is TGTGCCACCAGCAGAGGTCCAGGGATTTATAATTCACCCCTCCACTTT.

The CDR3 loop reads CASSLRGPGNTIYF. CDR3 DNA: TGTGCCAGCAGTTTGCGAGGGCCGGGAAACACCATATATTTT. The rearrangement uses TRBV28 and TRBJ1-3; D gene unclear. There are 14 residues in the CDR3. The V gene's germline CDR1 is MDHEN and CDR2 SYDVKM. V was pared by 3 bases and J by 4 bases, with 10 bases between.

V gene TRBV29-1 combines with J gene TRBJ2-7; 10 nucleotides align to TRBD1. V was pared by 4 bases and J by 2 bases, with 5 bases of the junction left unmatched. The CDR3 is 14 amino acids. Germline CDR1 is SQVTM and CDR2 is ANQGSEA. CDR3 in amino acids: CSVGRTGGTYEQYF. Here the CDR3 DNA reads TGCAGCGTTGGGCGGACAGGGGGGACCTACGAGCAGTACTTC.

This clone was detected only a few times. The gene calls are TRBV5-1 and TRBJ2-7, with 8 bases that match TRBD2. CDR1 is SGHRS and CDR2 is YFSETQ in the germline V gene. This CDR3 contains 14 residues. V shed 0 bases, J shed 3 bases, and the junction held 2 bases outside the gene matches. CDR3 region: CASSLASGGYEQYF. The CDR3 DNA follows: TGCGCCAGCAGCTTGGCCAGCGGGGGCTACGAGCAGTACTTC.

The CDR3 loop is CASTLTGGYTF. CDR3 nucleotides: TGTGCCAGCACCTTGACAGGTGGCTACACCTTC. This chain links TRBV2 with TRBJ1-2; the D gene is possibly TRBD1 (6 bases). The CDR3 is 11 residues long. V lost 7 bases and J lost 7, with 10 bases in between. Germline CDR1 is SNHLY and CDR2 is FYNNEI.

The chain links TRBV2 to TRBJ2-6, with D perhaps TRBD1 (5 bases). Germline V CDR1 and CDR2: SNHLY, FYNNEI. The ends were cut back, 6 bases at V and 0 bases at J, with 9 bases in the middle. CDR3 length: 15 amino acids. CDR3 sequence: CASRTQGSGANVLTF. The CDR3 DNA reads TGTGCCAGCAGGACTCAGGGCTCTGGGGCCAACGTCCTGACTTTC.

The genes are TRBV19 and TRBJ1-2, with TRBD1 matching 7 bases. Germline V gives CDR1 LNHDA, CDR2 SQIVND (reference sequence). The CDR3 is 14 residues long. After removal of 3 bases from V and 8 bases from J, the junction contained 9 bases not matched to a gene. The CDR3 sequence is CASSIKDRKEGYTF. In DNA form, the CDR3 reads TGTGCCAGTAGTATTAAGGACAGGAAAGAGGGCTACACCTTC.

V and J are TRBV9 and TRBJ1-2, with TRBD1 identical over 7 bases. Losses at the gene ends were 3 bases for V and 3 bases for J; bases not matched to a gene: 14. Germline CDR1 and CDR2: SGDLS and YYNGEE. This CDR3 has 17 amino acids. The CDR3 spells CASSGPSRTGTHYGYTF. The CDR3 DNA reads TGTGCCAGCAGCGGACCCTCCCGGACAGGAACTCACTATGGCTACACCTTC.

With respect to this clone: Within the sample, other DNA sequences also encode this same CDR3. The rearrangement joins TRBV27 to TRBJ1-2; the D gene is possibly TRBD1 (6 bases). V was shortened by 6 bases and J by 2 bases, with 10 bases between the two germline ends. The CDR3 contains 13 residues. Germline V gives CDR1 MNHEY, CDR2 SMNVEV (reference sequence). In DNA, the CDR3 is TGTGCCAGCAGAGAGGACAGAAACTATGGCTACACCTTC. Amino acid sequence: CASREDRNYGYTF.

This chain uses TRBV5-6 with TRBJ1-2; no firm D call. The CDR3 is 14 amino acids. The ends were cut back, 0 bases at V and 8 bases at J, with 14 bases in the middle. Germline-derived CDR1 and CDR2 are SGHDT and YYEEEE. The CDR3 coding sequence is TGTGCCAGCAGCTTGGACGGCAGAGCGGGAGGCTACACCTTC. Translating gives CASSLDGRAGGYTF.